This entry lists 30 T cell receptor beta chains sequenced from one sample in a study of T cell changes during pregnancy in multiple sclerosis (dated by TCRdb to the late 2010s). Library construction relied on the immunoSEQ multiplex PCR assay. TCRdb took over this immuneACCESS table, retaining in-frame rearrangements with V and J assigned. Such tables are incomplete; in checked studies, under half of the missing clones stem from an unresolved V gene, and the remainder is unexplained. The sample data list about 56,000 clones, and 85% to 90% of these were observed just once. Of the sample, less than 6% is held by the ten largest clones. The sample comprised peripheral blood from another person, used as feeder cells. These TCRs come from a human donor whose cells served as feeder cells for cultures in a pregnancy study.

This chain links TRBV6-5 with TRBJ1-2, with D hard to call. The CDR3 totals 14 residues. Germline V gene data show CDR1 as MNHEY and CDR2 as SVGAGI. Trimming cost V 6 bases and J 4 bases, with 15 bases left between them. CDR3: CASRSPDAAYGYTF. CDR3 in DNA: TGTGCCAGCAGAAGCCCGGACGCCGCCTATGGCTACACCTTC.

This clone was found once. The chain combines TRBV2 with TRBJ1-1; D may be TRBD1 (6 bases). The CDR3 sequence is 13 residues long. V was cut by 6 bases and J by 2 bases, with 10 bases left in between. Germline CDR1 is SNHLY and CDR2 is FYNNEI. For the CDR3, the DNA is TGTGCCAGCAGAGTGGACAGCAACACTGAAGCTTTCTTT. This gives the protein CASRVDSNTEAFF.

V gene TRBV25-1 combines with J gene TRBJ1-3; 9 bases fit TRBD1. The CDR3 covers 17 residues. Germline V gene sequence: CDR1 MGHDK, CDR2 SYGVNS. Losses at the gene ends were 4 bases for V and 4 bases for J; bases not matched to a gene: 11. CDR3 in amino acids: CASSGGQGLLMGNTIYF. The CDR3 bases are TGTGCCAGCAGTGGGGGACAGGGCTTGTTGATGGGAAACACCATATATTTT.

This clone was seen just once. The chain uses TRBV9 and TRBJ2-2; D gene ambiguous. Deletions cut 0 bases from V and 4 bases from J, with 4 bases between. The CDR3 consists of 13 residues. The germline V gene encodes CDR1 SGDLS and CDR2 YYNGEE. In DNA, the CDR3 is TGTGCCAGCAGCGTAGACCTCACCGGGGAGCTGTTTTTT. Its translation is CASSVDLTGELFF. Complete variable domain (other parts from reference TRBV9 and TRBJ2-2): DSGVTQTPKHLITATGQRVTLRCSPRSGDLSVYWYQQSLDQGLQFLIQYYNGEERAKGNILERFSAQQFPDLHSELNLSSLELGDSALYFCASSVDLTGELFFGEGSRLTVL.

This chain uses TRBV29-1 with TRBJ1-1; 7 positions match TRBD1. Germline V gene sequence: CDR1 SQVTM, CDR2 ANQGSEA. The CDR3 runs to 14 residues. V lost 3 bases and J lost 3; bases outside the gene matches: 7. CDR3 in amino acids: CSVDRGQVDTEAFF. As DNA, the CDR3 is TGCAGCGTTGATCGCGGACAGGTAGACACTGAAGCTTTCTTT.

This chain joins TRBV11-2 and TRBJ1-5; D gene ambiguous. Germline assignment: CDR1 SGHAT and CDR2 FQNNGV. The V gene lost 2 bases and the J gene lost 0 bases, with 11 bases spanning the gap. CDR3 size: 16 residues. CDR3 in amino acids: CASSLPQAISNQPQHF. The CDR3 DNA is TGTGCCAGCAGCTTACCGCAAGCAATTAGCAATCAGCCCCAGCATTTT. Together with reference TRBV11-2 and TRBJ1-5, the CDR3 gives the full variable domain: EAGVAQSPRYKIIEKRQSVAFWCNPISGHATLYWYQQILGQGPKLLIQFQNNGVVDDSQLPKDRFSAERLKGVDSTLKIQPAKLEDSAVYLCASSLPQAISNQPQHFGDGTRLSIL.

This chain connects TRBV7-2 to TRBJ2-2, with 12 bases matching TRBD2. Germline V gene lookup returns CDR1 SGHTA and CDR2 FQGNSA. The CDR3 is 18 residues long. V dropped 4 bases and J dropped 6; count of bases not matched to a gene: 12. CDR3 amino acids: CASSSGLAGPKGAGELFF. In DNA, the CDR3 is TGTGCCAGCAGCTCCGGACTAGCGGGGCCTAAGGGCGCCGGGGAGCTGTTTTTT.

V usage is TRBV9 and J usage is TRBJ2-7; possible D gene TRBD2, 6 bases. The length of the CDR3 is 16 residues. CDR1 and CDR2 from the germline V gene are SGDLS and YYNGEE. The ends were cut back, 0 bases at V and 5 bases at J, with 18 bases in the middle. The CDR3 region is CASSVENGNGGDEQYF. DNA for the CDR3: TGTGCCAGCAGCGTAGAGAATGGGAATGGCGGGGACGAGCAGTACTTC.

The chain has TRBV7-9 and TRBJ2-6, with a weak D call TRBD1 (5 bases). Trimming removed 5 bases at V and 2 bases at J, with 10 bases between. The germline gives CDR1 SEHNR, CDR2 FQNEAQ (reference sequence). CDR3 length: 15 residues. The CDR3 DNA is TGTGCCAGCAGCCCATCAGGGACTGGGGCCAACGTCCTGACTTTC. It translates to CASSPSGTGANVLTF. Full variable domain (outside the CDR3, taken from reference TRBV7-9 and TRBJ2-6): DTGVSQNPRHKITKRGQNVTFRCDPISEHNRLYWYRQTLGQGPEFLTYFQNEAQLEKSRLLSDRFSAERPKGSFSTLEIQRTEQGDSAMYLCASSPSGTGANVLTFGAGSRLTVL.

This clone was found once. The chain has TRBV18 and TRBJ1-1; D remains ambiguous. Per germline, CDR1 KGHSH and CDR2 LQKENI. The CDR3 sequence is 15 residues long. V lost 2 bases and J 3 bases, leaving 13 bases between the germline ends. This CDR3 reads CASSPTKTGDTEAFF. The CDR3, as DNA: TGTGCCAGCTCACCAACTAAGACGGGAGACACTGAAGCTTTCTTT.

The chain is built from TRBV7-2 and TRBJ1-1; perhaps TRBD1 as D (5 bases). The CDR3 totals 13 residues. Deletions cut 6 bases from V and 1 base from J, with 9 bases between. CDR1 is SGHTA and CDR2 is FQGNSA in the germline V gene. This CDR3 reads CASSTQGNTEAFF. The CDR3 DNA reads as TGTGCCAGCAGTACCCAGGGGAACACTGAAGCTTTCTTT.

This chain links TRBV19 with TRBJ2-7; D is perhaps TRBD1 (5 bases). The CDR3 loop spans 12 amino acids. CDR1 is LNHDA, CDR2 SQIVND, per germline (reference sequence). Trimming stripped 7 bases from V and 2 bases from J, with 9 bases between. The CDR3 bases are TGTGCCAGTAAGCAGGGTCCCTACGAGCAGTACTTC. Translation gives CASKQGPYEQYF.

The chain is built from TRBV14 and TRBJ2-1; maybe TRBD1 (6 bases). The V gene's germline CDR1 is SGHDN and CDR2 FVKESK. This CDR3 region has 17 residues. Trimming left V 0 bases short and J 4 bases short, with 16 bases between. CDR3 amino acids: CASSQDATGITYNEQFF. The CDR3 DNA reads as TGTGCCAGCAGCCAAGACGCGACAGGTATTACTTACAATGAGCAGTTCTTC.

The CDR3 nucleotides read TGTGCCAGCAAAAGGACAGGGGCGTACGAGCAGTACTTC. This encodes CASKRTGAYEQYF. The chain employs TRBV27 and TRBJ2-7, with 9 positions matching TRBD1. J gave up 4 bases and V 7 bases, and 5 bases lay outside the gene matches. The CDR3 has 13 amino acids. CDR1 and CDR2 (germline): MNHEY, SMNVEV (reference sequence).

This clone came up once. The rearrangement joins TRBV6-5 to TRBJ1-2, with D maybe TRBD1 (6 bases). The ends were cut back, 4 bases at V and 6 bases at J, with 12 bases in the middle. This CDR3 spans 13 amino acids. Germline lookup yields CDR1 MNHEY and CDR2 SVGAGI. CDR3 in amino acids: CASSLDRLDGYTF. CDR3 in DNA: TGTGCCAGCAGTTTAGACAGGCTGGATGGCTACACCTTC.

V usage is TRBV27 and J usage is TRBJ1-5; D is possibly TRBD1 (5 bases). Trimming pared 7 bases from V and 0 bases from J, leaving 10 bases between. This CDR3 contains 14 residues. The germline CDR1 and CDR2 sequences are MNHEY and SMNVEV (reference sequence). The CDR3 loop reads CASKQGYSNQPQHF. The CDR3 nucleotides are TGTGCCAGCAAGCAGGGTTATAGCAATCAGCCCCAGCATTTT.

The CDR3 DNA reads TGTGCCAGCTCACCGAGTCTAGAAATAGCGGATACGCAGTATTTT. This gives the protein CASSPSLEIADTQYF. The chain carries TRBV18 and TRBJ2-3, with a possible D match to TRBD2 (5 bases). The CDR3 is 15 residues long. V was pared by 3 bases and J by 6 bases, with 16 bases between. CDR1 KGHSH and CDR2 LQKENI come from the germline V gene.

The CDR3 region has the DNA TGTGCCTGGAATACAGGGGGTGTCACTGAAGCTTTCTTT. Translating gives CAWNTGGVTEAFF. This chain uses TRBV30 with TRBJ1-1; TRBD1 matches at 8 bases. The ends lost 4 bases at V and 4 bases at J; junction bases unmatched: 5. CDR3 length: 13 residues. CDR1 is GTSNPN, CDR2 SVGIG, per germline (reference sequence).

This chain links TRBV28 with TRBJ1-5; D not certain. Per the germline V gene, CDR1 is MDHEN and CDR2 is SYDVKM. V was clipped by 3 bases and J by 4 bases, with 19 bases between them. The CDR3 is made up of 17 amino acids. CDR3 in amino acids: CASSFIGKGIANQPQHF. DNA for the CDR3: TGTGCCAGCAGTTTTATTGGGAAGGGTATAGCGAATCAGCCCCAGCATTTT.

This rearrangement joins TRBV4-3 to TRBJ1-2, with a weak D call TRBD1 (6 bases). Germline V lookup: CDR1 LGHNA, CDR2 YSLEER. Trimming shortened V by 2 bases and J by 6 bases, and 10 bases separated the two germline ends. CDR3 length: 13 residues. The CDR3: CASSQTGSHGYTF. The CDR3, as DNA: TGCGCCAGCAGCCAAACAGGGTCCCATGGCTACACCTTC.

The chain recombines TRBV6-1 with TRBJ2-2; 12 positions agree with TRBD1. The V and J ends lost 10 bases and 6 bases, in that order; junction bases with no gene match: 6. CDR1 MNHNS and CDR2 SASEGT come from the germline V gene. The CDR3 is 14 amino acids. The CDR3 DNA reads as TGTGCCACCGGGACAGGGGGCAATGCCGGGGAGCTGTTTTTT. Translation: CATGTGGNAGELFF.

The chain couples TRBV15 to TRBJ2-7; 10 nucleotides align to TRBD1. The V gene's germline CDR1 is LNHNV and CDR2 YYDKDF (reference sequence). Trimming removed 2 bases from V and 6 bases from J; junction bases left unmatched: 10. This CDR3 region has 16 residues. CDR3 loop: CATSRPTGTGVSEQYF. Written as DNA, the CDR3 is TGTGCCACCAGCAGACCCACCGGGACAGGGGTGTCCGAGCAGTACTTC. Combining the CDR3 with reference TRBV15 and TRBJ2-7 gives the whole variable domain DAMVIQNPRYQVTQFGKPVTLSCSQTLNHNVMYWYQQKSSQAPKLLFHYYDKDFNNEADTPDNFQSRRPNTSFCFLDIRSPGLGDTAMYLCATSRPTGTGVSEQYFGPGTRLTVT.

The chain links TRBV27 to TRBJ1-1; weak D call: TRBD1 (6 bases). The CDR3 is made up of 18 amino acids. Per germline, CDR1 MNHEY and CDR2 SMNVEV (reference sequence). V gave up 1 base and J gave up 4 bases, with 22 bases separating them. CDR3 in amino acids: CASSLWSGEGTMGTEAFF. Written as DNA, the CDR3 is TGTGCCAGCAGTTTATGGTCAGGGGAGGGAACCATGGGCACTGAAGCTTTCTTT.

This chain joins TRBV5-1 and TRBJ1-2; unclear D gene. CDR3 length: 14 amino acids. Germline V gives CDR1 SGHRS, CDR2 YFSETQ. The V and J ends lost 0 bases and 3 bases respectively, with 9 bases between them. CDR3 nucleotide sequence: TGCGCCAGCAGCTTGGAACCCTCCGACTATGGCTACACCTTC. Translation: CASSLEPSDYGYTF.

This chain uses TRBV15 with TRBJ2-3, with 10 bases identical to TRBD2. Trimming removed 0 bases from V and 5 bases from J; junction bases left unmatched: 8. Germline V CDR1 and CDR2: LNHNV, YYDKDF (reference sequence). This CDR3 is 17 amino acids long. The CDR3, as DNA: TGTGCCACCAGCAGAGAGGCTAGCGGGAGCCTGGTAGATACGCAGTATTTT. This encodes CATSREASGSLVDTQYF.

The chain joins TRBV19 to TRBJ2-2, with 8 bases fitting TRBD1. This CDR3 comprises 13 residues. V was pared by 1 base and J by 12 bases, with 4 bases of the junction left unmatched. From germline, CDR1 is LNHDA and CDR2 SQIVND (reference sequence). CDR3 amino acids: CASSIVGQGKLFF. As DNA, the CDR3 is TGTGCCAGTAGTATAGTAGGACAGGGAAAGCTGTTTTTT. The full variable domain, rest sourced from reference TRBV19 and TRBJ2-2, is DGGITQSPKYLFRKEGQNVTLSCEQNLNHDAMYWYRQDPGQGLRLIYYSQIVNDFQKGDIAEGYSVSREKKESFPLTVTSAQKNPTAFYLCASSIVGQGKLFFGEGSRLTVL.

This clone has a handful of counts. The CDR3 bases are TGTGCTAGTGGTTTGCTAAACCTCCCGGGACAGGGGAACTCTGGAAACACCATATATTTT. As protein: CASGLLNLPGQGNSGNTIYF. V is TRBV12-5 and J is TRBJ1-3, with 10 nucleotides matching TRBD1. The CDR3 covers 20 residues. J was trimmed by 0 bases and V by 2 bases; bases with no gene match: 13. CDR1 and CDR2 (germline): LGHNT, FRNRAP.

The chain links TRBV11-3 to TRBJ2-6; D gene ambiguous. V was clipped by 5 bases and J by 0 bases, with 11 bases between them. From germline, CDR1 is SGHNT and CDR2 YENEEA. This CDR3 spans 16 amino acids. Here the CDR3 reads CASSQGGDSGANVLTF. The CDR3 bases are TGTGCCAGCAGCCAAGGTGGGGACTCTGGGGCCAACGTCCTGACTTTC.

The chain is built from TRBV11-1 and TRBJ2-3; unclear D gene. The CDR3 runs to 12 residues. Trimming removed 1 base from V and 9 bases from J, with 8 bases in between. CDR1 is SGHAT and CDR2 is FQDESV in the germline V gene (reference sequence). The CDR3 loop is CASSLDPATQYF. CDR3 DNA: TGTGCCAGCAGCTTAGACCCAGCGACGCAGTATTTT.

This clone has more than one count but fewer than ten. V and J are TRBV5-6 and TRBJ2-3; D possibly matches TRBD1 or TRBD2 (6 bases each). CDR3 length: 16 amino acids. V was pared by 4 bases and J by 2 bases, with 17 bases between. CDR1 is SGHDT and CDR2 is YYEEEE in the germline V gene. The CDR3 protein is CASSPGGGLDTDTQYF. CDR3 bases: TGTGCCAGCAGCCCCGGAGGGGGGCTGGACACAGATACGCAGTATTTT.